What follows are 9 T cell receptor beta chains derived from one specimen sequenced in a study of cytotoxic CD8 clonotypes in ibrutinib-treated CLL. Libraries were prepared by immunoSEQ multiplex PCR; TCRdb keeps only in-frame clonotypes and omits some of them. The sample has approximately 90,000 clones; approximately 71% are singletons. The sequenced sample was PBMCs, obtained after 24 months of ibrutinib treatment. Source of these receptors: a human donor with chronic lymphocytic leukemia.

The rearrangement joins TRBV27 to TRBJ1-2; 9 bases map to TRBD1. The CDR3 loop spans 15 amino acids. Germline V gene data show CDR1 as MNHEY and CDR2 as SMNVEV (reference sequence). Trimming at V came to 4 bases and at J to 3 bases, leaving 6 bases not matched to a gene. The chain's CDR3 is CASSYRQGGDYGYTF. In DNA, the CDR3 is TGTGCCAGCAGTTACCGACAGGGGGGAGACTATGGCTACACCTTC.

V usage is TRBV19 and J usage is TRBJ2-1, with D maybe TRBD2 (6 bases). V was clipped by 4 bases and J by 8 bases, with 24 bases between them. Germline V gives CDR1 LNHDA, CDR2 SQIVND (reference sequence). This CDR3 is built from 17 residues. The DNA of the CDR3 is TGTGCCAGTAGTACGCGATTAGCAGTTCGAAGGAGGGATGAGCAGTTCTTC. The encoded protein is CASSTRLAVRRRDEQFF.

The chain employs TRBV30 and TRBJ1-2; D uncertain. V dropped 0 bases and J dropped 4 bases, with 12 bases sitting between them. CDR3 length: 14 residues. Germline CDR1 reads GTSNPN; CDR2 reads SVGIG (reference sequence). The CDR3 region has the DNA TGTGCCTGGAGTGTAGCGGGAGGCCGCTATGGCTACACCTTC. Its protein is CAWSVAGGRYGYTF.

The chain joins TRBV6-1 to TRBJ1-4; no reliable D call. V was pared by 4 bases and J by 0 bases, with 12 bases between. Germline V gene sequence: CDR1 MNHNS, CDR2 SASEGT. This CDR3 is 16 amino acids long. CDR3 nucleotide sequence: TGTGCCAGCAGTGGACCCAGAGTTGCAACTAATGAAAAACTGTTTTTT. Its protein is CASSGPRVATNEKLFF.

This sequence joins TRBV30 and TRBJ1-4; D might be TRBD1 (6 bases). Trimming left V 3 bases short and J 8 bases short, with 13 bases between. CDR3 size: 13 residues. CDR1 and CDR2 from the germline V gene are GTSNPN and SVGIG (reference sequence). Here the CDR3 DNA reads TGTGCCTGGAGGAAACAGGGTGAGGAAAAACTGTTTTTT. This codes for CAWRKQGEEKLFF.

The chain links TRBV7-8 to TRBJ2-1; 8 positions match TRBD1. This CDR3 spans 14 amino acids. V dropped 7 bases and J dropped 7; count of bases not matched to a gene: 9. Germline-derived CDR1 and CDR2 are SGHVS and FQNEAQ. The CDR3 is CASNPSRDRNEQFF. CDR3 coding DNA: TGTGCCAGCAACCCTAGTCGGGACAGGAATGAGCAGTTCTTC. Using reference TRBV7-8 and TRBJ2-1 for the parts outside the CDR3, the full variable domain is GAGVSQSPRYKVAKRGQDVALRCDPISGHVSLFWYQQALGQGPEFLTYFQNEAQLDKSGLPSDRFFAERPEGSVSTLKIQRTQQEDSAVYLCASNPSRDRNEQFFGPGTRLTVL.

The CDR3 nucleotides read TGCGCCAGCAGCTACGGGACAGGGGTCCCAGGTGGCTATGGCTACACCTTC. It yields the protein CASSYGTGVPGGYGYTF. The chain is built from TRBV5-1 and TRBJ1-2, with 10 bases matching TRBD1. In germline, CDR1 is SGHRS, CDR2 YFSETQ. The CDR3 length is 17 residues. Trimming took 3 bases from V and 4 from J; bases not matched to a gene: 12.

The rearrangement joins TRBV28 to TRBJ2-2; no definite D call. CDR3 length equals 13 residues. The germline V gene encodes CDR1 MDHEN and CDR2 SYDVKM. Trimming pared 8 bases from V and 2 bases from J, leaving 9 bases between. The CDR3 DNA is TGTGCCAGCCCCGGGCCAAACACCGGGGAGCTGTTTTTT. Its translation is CASPGPNTGELFF.

The chain couples TRBV19 to TRBJ1-5; D is uncertain. The V gene's germline CDR1 is LNHDA and CDR2 SQIVND (reference sequence). The CDR3 runs 15 residues. Deletions cut 4 bases from V and 6 bases from J, with 16 bases between. The CDR3 here is CASSKSLDMGQPQHF. The CDR3 DNA sequence: TGTGCCAGTAGTAAATCCCTTGACATGGGTCAGCCCCAGCATTTT.